Listed below are T cell receptor beta chains from one sample, sequenced in a study of T cells expressing NK-cell markers. TCRdb reanalyzed the 5' RACE reads, giving one entry per CDR3 protein sequence and no DNA. The clone table shows about 540,000 distinct CDR3 sequences, with the ten largest holding around 4%. Material for sequencing was blood T cells: a sorted CD56 or NKG2C T cell subset, CD4+ or CD8+ T cells, or bulk PBMC T cells (not recorded which). These receptor sequences come from a man in his late teens or twenties in good health. Both conserved end residues are part of each CDR3.

v_call,j_call,cdr3_aa
TRBV5-1,TRBJ1-4,CASSLEKREKLFF
TRBV7-9,TRBJ2-3,CASRSTGTDTQYF
TRBV4-1,TRBJ2-1,CASSQSWEEQFF
TRBV3-1,TRBJ2-1,CASSHGWEYEQFF
TRBV5-1,TRBJ2-2,CASPPHWWGPPPGELFF
TRBV20-1,TRBJ2-3,CSGLAGVQDTQYF
TRBV6-2/TRBV6-3,TRBJ2-3,CASRRDFTDTQYF
TRBV29-1,TRBJ2-3,CSVPTPRGGDTQYF
TRBV5-6,TRBJ2-1,CASSLYGTGRYEQFF
TRBV28,TRBJ2-7,CATFEGINNGNEQYF
TRBV20-1,TRBJ1-5,CSASQGVVDQPQHF
TRBV4-1,TRBJ1-1,CASSQDPGEGVNTEAFF
TRBV4-3,TRBJ1-2,CASSSQGALNYGYTF
TRBV10-3,TRBJ2-7,CAIRTGGVYEQYF
TRBV12-3/TRBV12-4,TRBJ2-5,CASSLMSSWTEEYQETQYF
TRBV5-1,TRBJ2-2,CASSQGQVGGELFF
TRBV12-3/TRBV12-4,TRBJ1-1,CASSWGGYEAFF
TRBV30,TRBJ2-1,CALELAGGRFNEQFF
TRBV28,TRBJ2-5,CASSLRSETQYF
TRBV11-2,TRBJ2-1,CASSLWPLSGTLFF
TRBV28,TRBJ2-6,CASRSTGTSGIGANVLTF
TRBV12-3/TRBV12-4,TRBJ2-2,CASSFPLRGYTGELFF
TRBV9,TRBJ2-3,CASSVEGQGLGTDTQYF
TRBV20-1,TRBJ2-3,CSARSARGFFGGRVADTQYF
TRBV30,TRBJ2-1,CAWSTTSGYYNEQFF
TRBV29-1,TRBJ1-1,CSVSGGTLRAFF
TRBV7-6,TRBJ1-1,CASSLVAGTGEAFF
TRBV7-9,TRBJ2-5,CASNLLEGGGEETQYF
TRBV29-1,TRBJ1-1,CSVARGQRTEAFF
TRBV12-3/TRBV12-4,TRBJ2-1,CASSSRAGARNEQFF
TRBV4-1,TRBJ1-6,CASSPGQGGRPLHF
TRBV20-1,TRBJ2-1,CSAEAGQYNEQFF
TRBV29-1,TRBJ1-5,CSVYTDSNQPQHF
TRBV12-5,TRBJ2-3,CASGLDTDTQYF
TRBV18,TRBJ2-1,CASSTLVNEQFF
TRBV5-1,TRBJ2-5,CATRGTGQETQYF
TRBV5-1,TRBJ1-2,CASSLGDTLSLDGYTF
TRBV4-3,TRBJ2-4,CASSQDISGSLEGNIQYF
TRBV28,TRBJ2-4,CASRSGIAEYF
TRBV7-2,TRBJ2-7,CASTLQGVVSEQYF
TRBV7-9,TRBJ1-4,CASRRQGGADEKLFF
TRBV6-2/TRBV6-3,TRBJ2-1,CASTGTSGNSYNEQFF
TRBV10-3,TRBJ2-3,CAISESGGAQYF
TRBV29-1,TRBJ1-5,CSVTIGDANQPQHF
TRBV29-1,TRBJ2-2,CSVESRPREGQYTGELFF
TRBV29-1,TRBJ1-2,CSVTGRMGYGYTF
TRBV13,TRBJ2-1,CASRRLAGNNEQFF
TRBV2,TRBJ1-4,CASSELGRRAEKLFF
TRBV10-1,TRBJ2-2,CASSDTAGGTGELFF
TRBV20-1,TRBJ2-1,CSASSRSGLSYNEQFF
TRBV6-1,TRBJ2-2,CASKRVDTGELFF
TRBV3-1,TRBJ2-1,CASSQPRDRVLYNEQFF
TRBV27,TRBJ2-1,CASSLYPRVEQFF
TRBV20-1,TRBJ2-7,CSARDIQGPGDEQYF
TRBV27,TRBJ2-5,CAYGVAQETQYF